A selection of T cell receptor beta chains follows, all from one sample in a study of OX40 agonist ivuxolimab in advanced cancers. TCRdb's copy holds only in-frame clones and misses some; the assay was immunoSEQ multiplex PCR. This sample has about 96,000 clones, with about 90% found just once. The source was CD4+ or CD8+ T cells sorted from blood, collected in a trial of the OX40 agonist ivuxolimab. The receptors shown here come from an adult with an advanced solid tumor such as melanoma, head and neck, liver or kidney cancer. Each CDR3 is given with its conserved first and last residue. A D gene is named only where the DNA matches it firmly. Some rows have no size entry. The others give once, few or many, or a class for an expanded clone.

TGTGCCAGCAGTTCTCCACCTGGCAAGTACAATGAGCAGTTCTTC	CASSSPPGKYNEQFF	TRBJ2-1	TRBV27	NA	NA	15
TGTGCCAGCAGCTCACTGGGCGGGAGTGGAAATGAGCAGTTCTTC	CASSSLGGSGNEQFF	TRBJ2-1	TRBV7-2	TRBD2	NA	15
TGTGCCATCAGGGGTGATAAAGGTGGAGATGAGCAGTTCTTC	CAIRGDKGGDEQFF	TRBJ2-1	TRBV10-3	NA	NA	14
TGTGCCAGTAGCACTAGCGGGAGGAAGACCGGGGAGCTGTTTTTT	CASSTSGRKTGELFF	TRBJ2-2	TRBV19	TRBD2	NA	15
TGTGCCAGCAGCCGAGGGTCCACAGATTCCTACGAGCAGTACTTC	CASSRGSTDSYEQYF	TRBJ2-7	TRBV6-5	NA	once	15
TGCAGCGTTGAAGTTCCAGCGGGCGAGCAGTACTTC	CSVEVPAGEQYF	TRBJ2-7	TRBV29-1	NA	NA	12
TGTGCCAGCAGCCAGACAATTAGTGGAAACACCATATATTTT	CASSQTISGNTIYF	TRBJ1-3	TRBV7-3	NA	NA	14
TGCGCCAGCAGCCCCATTACGGGCGGTGAGCAGTTCTTC	CASSPITGGEQFF	TRBJ2-1	TRBV5-1	NA	NA	13
TGCAGCGTTGGGCCCTTCCGGGACAAGGCCTACGAGCAGTACTTC	CSVGPFRDKAYEQYF	TRBJ2-7	TRBV29-1	NA	NA	15
TGCAGCGTTGTGTTAGTTCGTGGCACAGATACGCAGTATTTT	CSVVLVRGTDTQYF	TRBJ2-3	TRBV29-1	NA	NA	14
TGCAGCGTTGAAGTACGGGGGTTTCGAGGGGCAAACATTCAGTACTTC	CSVEVRGFRGANIQYF	TRBJ2-4	TRBV29-1	NA	NA	16
TGTGCCAGTGCACCTGGGGGTTTCAGCACAGATACGCAGTATTTT	CASAPGGFSTDTQYF	TRBJ2-3	TRBV7-3	NA	once	15
TGTGCCAGCAGCTCTGCTAGCGGCGTGAACACCGGGGAGCTGTTTTTT	CASSSASGVNTGELFF	TRBJ2-2	TRBV7-9	TRBD2	many	16
TGTGCCAGCAGTGAAACGGGGCGGTGGGACTACGAGCAGTACTTC	CASSETGRWDYEQYF	TRBJ2-7	TRBV25-1	NA	NA	15
TGTGCCAGCAGCCAGAGGACAGGGAATTCACCCCTCCACTTT	CASSQRTGNSPLHF	TRBJ1-6	TRBV4-2	TRBD1	once	14